The T cell receptor (beta chain) described here comes from a study of metastatic and nonmetastatic thyroid tumors. Whole-study context: Blood and tumor or nodule tissue repertoires from malignant and benign thyroid patients were compared. Study results and caveats: Reportedly, malignant thyroid tumors had significantly higher TCR beta diversity than benign nodules, in blood and tumor.

Each patient came to thyroid surgery without any prior treatment (of any kind). In the source study's methods: Clinicopathological groups of papillary thyroid cancer showed CDR3 differences that were used to build a distant-metastasis classifier. TCRdb re-called the PCR reads with MiXCR. The V and J calls follow TCRdb's processing rather than the paper's. Among some 46,000 clones listed, more than 20% were seen once. The table lists this clone with many counts. What it binds is not known. The specimen sequenced was blood. The receptor was isolated from a male donor with papillary thyroid cancer or a benign thyroid nodule (not recorded which). Some clones in this sample may be carry-over from other donors' samples.

CDR3 residues: CASMEAGTDTQYF. In DNA, the CDR3 is TGCGCCAGCATGGAAGCCGGCACAGATACGCAGTATTTT. The rearrangement links TRBV4-1 to TRBJ2-3; D unresolved. The CDR3 is 13 residues long. In germline, CDR1 is MGHRA, CDR2 YSYEKL. V dropped 7 bases and J dropped 1 base, with 9 bases sitting between them.